The T cell receptor (beta chain) under discussion was sequenced for a study of blood T cell repertoires in COVID-19. TCRdb keeps only in-frame clones here, not all; method: immunoSEQ multiplex PCR. This table has about 150,000 clones, 80% to 85% appearing once. Germline V gene lookup returns CDR1 MNHEY and CDR2 SMNVEV (reference sequence). The CDR3 sequence runs 11 residues, both termini included. Comments on this clone: Since the CDR3 does not end with the conserved phenylalanine or tryptophan, this likely comes from a read error. No DNA is shown, since the ends of the CDR3 on it are uncertain; the CDR3 is the one TCRdb lists.

This rearrangement joins TRBV27 to TRBJ2-7; TRBD2, the table's D call, lacks a check against the DNA. The clonotype originates from a man between 18 and 29 years old with active or convalescent COVID-19. Specimen: peripheral blood. The CDR3 sequence: CASSSFGTSAI.